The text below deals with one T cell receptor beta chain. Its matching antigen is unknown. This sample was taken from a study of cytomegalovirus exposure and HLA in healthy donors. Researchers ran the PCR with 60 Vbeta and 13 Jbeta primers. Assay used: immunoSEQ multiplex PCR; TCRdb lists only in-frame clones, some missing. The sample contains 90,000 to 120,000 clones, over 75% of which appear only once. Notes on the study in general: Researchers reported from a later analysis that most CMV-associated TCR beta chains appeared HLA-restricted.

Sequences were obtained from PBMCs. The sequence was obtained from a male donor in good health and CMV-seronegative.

This chain's CDR3 is CAISESQDRGSYEQYF. The CDR3 coding sequence is TGTGCCATCAGTGAGTCACAGGACAGGGGTTCCTACGAGCAGTACTTC. V is TRBV10-3 and J is TRBJ2-7; TRBD1 agrees at 9 bases. Germline V gene lookup returns CDR1 ENHRY and CDR2 SYGVKD. The CDR3 extends over 16 amino acids. V lost 0 bases to trimming and J lost 1 base; unmatched junction nucleotides: 4.